Here is one TCR beta chain with its context. CDR1 and CDR2 from the germline V gene are MNHEY and SMNVEV (reference sequence). The CDR3 runs 18 residues. V lost 1 base and J lost 6; bases outside the gene matches: 12. These data are taken from a study of T cells after yellow fever vaccination. TCRdb re-called the 5' RACE reads with MiXCR, one entry per CDR3 protein. The top ten hold approximately 2.5% of the sample, which has about 160,000 distinct CDR3 sequences, less than 9% seen once. The material sequenced was CD4+ T cells sorted from PBMCs, taken 5 days after the first yellow fever vaccination. This chain uses TRBV27 with TRBJ2-3; the match to TRBD2 covers 11 bases. The sequence was collected from a young man who received the YFV17D yellow fever vaccine. The CDR3 here is CASSLLARLAGTLDTQYF. The CDR3 DNA follows: TGTGCCAGCAGTTTATTGGCAAGACTAGCGGGGACCCTTGATACGCAGTATTTT.